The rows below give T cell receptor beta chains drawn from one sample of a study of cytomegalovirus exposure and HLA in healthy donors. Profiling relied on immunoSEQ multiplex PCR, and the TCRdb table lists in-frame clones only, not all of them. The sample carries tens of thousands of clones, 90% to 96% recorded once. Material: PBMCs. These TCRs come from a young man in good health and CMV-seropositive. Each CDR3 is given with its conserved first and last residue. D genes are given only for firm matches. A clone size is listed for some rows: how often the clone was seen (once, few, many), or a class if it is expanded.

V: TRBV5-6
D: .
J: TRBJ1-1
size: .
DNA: TGTGCCAGCGACACCATGACAGGGAACACTGAAGCTTTCTTT
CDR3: CASDTMTGNTEAFF

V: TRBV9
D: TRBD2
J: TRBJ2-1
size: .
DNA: TGTGCCAGCAGCGGATCTAGCGGGACCCCCAATGAGCAGTTCTTC
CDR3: CASSGSSGTPNEQFF

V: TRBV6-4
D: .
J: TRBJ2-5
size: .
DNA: TGTGCCAGCAGTGAGGGGCAGGGAACCCAAGAGACCCAGTACTTC
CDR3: CASSEGQGTQETQYF

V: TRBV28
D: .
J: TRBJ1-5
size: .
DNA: TGTGCCAGCCGGGGGGGCAATCAGCCCCAGCATTTT
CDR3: CASRGGNQPQHF

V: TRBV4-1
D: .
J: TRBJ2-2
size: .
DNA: TGCGCCAGCAGCCAATTAGTAGACTACACCGGGGAGCTGTTTTTT
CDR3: CASSQLVDYTGELFF

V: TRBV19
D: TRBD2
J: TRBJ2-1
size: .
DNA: TGTGCCAGTAGTAAGGGACTAGCTCCCTCCTACAATGAGCAGTTCTTC
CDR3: CASSKGLAPSYNEQFF

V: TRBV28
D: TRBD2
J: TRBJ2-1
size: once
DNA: TGTGCCGGAGCCCCGGGACTAGCTGCCAATGAGCAGTTCTTC
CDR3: CAGAPGLAANEQFF

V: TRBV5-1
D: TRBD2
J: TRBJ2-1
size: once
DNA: TGCGCCAGCAGGGTCACTAGCGGGAGTAATGAGCAGTTCTTC
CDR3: CASRVTSGSNEQFF

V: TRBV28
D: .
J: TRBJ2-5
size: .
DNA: TGTGCCAGCAGTCCGGGACATGTAGAGACCCAGTACTTC
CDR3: CASSPGHVETQYF

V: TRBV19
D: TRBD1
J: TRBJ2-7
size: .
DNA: TGTGCCAGTAGTACCCAGGCCGGGACAGCATACGAGCAGTACTTC
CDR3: CASSTQAGTAYEQYF

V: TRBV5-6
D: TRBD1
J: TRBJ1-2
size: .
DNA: TGTGCCAGCAGACCAGGGGGACTCTATGGCTACACCTTC
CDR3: CASRPGGLYGYTF

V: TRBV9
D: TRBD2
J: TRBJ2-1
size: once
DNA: TGTGCCAGCAGCGTAGTAGGACTAGTACCGAATGAGCAGTTCTTC
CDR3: CASSVVGLVPNEQFF

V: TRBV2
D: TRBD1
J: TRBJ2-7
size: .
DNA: TGTGCCAGCATCCGGGACAGGGGTTACGAGCAGTACTTC
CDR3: CASIRDRGYEQYF

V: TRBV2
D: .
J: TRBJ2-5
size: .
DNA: TGTGCCAGCAGTCCCCAGGGTTTGAGTGAGGAGACCCAGTACTTC
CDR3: CASSPQGLSEETQYF

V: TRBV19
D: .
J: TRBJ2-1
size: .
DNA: TGTGCCAGTAGTCTGGGACTCGAAAATGAGCAGTTCTTC
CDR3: CASSLGLENEQFF

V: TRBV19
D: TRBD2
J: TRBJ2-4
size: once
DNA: TGTGCCAGTAGTTTAAGCGGGGTAGCCAAAAACATTCAGTACTTC
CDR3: CASSLSGVAKNIQYF

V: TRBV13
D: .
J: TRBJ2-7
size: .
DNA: TGTGCCAGCAGCTTAGGGAGGCGTGACGAGCAGTACTTC
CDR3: CASSLGRRDEQYF

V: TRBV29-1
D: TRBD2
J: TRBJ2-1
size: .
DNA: TGCAGCGTTGGCGGGAGGGCTAGCCCTAACAATGAGCAGTTCTTC
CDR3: CSVGGRASPNNEQFF

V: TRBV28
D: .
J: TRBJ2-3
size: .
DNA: TGTGCCAGCAGTTTGGGGAGCTCGCCCAGCACAGATACGCAGTATTTT
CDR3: CASSLGSSPSTDTQYF

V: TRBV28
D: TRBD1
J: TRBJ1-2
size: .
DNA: TGTGCCAGTCAAGACAGGGGGCGAGCTAACTATGGCTACACCTTC
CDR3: CASQDRGRANYGYTF

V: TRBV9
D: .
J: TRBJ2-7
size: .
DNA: TGTGCCAGCAGCGGCGAGGTCACAGGCGAGCAGTACTTC
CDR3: CASSGEVTGEQYF

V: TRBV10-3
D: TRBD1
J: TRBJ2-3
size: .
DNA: TGTGCCCTTTGGTCCGGGACAGGGTCCACAGATACGCAGTATTTT
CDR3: CALWSGTGSTDTQYF

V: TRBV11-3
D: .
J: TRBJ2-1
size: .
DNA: TGTGCCAGCAGCTTAGATTCGGGAACCTTCGGTAGGGAGCAGTTCTTC
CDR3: CASSLDSGTFGREQFF

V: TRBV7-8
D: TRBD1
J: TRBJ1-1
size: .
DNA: TGTGCCAGCAGCTCGACAGGGGTTGAAGCTTTCTTT
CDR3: CASSSTGVEAFF

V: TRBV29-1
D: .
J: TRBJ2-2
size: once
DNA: TGCAGCGTCCCGCAGGGGTCCGGGGAGCTGTTTTTT
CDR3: CSVPQGSGELFF

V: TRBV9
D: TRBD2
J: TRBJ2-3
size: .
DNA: TGTGCCAGCAGCGCCCGACTAGGCGGGAGGGCCGGAGATACGCAGTATTTT
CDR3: CASSARLGGRAGDTQYF

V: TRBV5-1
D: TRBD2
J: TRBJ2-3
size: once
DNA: TGCGCCAGCAGCGGTAGCGGGATGGCAGATACGCAGTATTTT
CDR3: CASSGSGMADTQYF

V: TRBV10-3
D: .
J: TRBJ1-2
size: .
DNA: TGTGCCATCAGTGAGTCAGGTCTTAGAGGTGGCACCTTC
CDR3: CAISESGLRGGTF